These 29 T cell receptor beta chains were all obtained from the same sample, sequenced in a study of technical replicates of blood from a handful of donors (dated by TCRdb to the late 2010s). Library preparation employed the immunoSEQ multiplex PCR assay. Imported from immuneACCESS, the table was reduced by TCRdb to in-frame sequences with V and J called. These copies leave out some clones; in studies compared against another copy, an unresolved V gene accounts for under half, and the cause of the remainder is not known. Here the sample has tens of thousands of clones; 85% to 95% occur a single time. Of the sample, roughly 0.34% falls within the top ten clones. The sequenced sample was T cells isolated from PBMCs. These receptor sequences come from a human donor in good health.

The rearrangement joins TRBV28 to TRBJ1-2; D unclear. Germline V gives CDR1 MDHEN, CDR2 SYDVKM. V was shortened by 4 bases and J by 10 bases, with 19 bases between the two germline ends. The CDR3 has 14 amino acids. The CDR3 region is CASSSREFVPDYTF. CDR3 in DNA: TGTGCCAGCAGTTCCCGGGAGTTCGTCCCTGACTACACCTTC.

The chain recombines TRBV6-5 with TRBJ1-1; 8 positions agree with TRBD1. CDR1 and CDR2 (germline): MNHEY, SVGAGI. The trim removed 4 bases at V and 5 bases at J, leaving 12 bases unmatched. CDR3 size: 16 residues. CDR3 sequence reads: CASSLTAQGAETEAFF. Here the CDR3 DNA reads TGTGCCAGCAGTTTGACAGCTCAGGGGGCTGAAACTGAAGCTTTCTTT.

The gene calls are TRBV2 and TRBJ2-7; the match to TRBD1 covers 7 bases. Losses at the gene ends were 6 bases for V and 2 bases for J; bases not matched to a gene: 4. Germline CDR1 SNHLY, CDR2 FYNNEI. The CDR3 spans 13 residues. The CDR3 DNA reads TGTGCCAGCAGCCCGGGGACAGCCTACGAGCAGTACTTC. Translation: CASSPGTAYEQYF.

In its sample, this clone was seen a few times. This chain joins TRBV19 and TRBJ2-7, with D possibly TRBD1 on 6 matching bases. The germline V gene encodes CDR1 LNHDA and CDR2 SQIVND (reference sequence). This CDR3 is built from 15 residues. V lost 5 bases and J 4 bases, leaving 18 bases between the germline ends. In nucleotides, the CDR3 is TGTGCCAGTAGTGAGCAAGGGGGAGAGAGATACGAGCAGTACTTC. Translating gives CASSEQGGERYEQYF.

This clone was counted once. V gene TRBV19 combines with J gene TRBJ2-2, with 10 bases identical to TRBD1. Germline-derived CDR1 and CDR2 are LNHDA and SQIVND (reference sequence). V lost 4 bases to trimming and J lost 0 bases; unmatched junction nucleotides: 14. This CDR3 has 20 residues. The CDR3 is CASSTRTGGGLPPNTGELFF. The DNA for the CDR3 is TGTGCCAGTAGTACTCGGACAGGGGGAGGACTACCTCCGAACACCGGGGAGCTGTTTTTT.

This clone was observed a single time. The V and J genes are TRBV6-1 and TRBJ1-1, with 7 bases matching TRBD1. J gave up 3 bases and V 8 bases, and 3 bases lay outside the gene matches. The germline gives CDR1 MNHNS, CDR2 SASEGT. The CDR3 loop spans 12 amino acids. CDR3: CASEQGHTEAFF. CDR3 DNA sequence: TGTGCCAGCGAACAGGGGCACACTGAAGCTTTCTTT.

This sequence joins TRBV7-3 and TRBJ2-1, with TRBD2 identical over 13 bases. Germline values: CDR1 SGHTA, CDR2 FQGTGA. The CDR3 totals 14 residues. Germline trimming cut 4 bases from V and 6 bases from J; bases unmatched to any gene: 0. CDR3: CASSWTSGSNEQFF. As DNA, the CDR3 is TGTGCCAGCAGCTGGACTAGCGGGAGCAATGAGCAGTTCTTC.

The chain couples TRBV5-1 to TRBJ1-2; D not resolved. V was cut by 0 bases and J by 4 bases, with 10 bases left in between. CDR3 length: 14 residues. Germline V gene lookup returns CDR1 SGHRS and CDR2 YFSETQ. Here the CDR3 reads CASSLGTSGYGYTF. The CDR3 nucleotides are TGCGCCAGCAGCTTGGGTACTAGCGGCTATGGCTACACCTTC.

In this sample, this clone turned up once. CDR3: CASSRQAEAFF. The CDR3 DNA reads TGTGCCAGCAGCCGACAGGCTGAAGCTTTCTTT. The chain links TRBV6-5 to TRBJ1-1, with D possibly matching TRBD1 (6 bases). V lost 6 bases and J 6 bases, leaving 8 bases between the germline ends. This CDR3 is built from 11 residues. Germline V gene data show CDR1 as MNHEY and CDR2 as SVGAGI.

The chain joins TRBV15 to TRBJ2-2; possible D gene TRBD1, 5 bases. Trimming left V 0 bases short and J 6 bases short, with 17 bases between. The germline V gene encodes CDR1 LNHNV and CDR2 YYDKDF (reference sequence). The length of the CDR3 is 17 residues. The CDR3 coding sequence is TGTGCCACCAGCAGAGAACGATTATTTAGGGGTCCCGGGGAGCTGTTTTTT. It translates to CATSRERLFRGPGELFF.

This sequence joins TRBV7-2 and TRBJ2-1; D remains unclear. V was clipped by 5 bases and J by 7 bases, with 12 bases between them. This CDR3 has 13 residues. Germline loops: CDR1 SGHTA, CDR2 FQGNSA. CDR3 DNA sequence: TGTGCCAGCAGCATCCCGACTCTTAATGAGCAGTTCTTC. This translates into CASSIPTLNEQFF.

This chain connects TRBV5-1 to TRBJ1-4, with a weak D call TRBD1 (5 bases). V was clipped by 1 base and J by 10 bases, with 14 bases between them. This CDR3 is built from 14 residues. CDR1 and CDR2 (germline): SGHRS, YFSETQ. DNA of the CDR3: TGCGCCAGCAGCTTGCTGGGCCTCCAGGGAAAACTGTTTTTT. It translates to CASSLLGLQGKLFF.

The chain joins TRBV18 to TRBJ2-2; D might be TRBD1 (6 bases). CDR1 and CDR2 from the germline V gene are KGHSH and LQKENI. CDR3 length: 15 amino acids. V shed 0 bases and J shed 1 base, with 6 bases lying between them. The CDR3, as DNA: TGTGCCAGCTCACCACCGACAGGGAACACCGGGGAGCTGTTTTTT. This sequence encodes CASSPPTGNTGELFF.

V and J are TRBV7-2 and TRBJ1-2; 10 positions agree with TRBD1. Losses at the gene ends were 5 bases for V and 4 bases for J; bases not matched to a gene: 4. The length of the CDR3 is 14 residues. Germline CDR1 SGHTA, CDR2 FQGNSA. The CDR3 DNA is TGTGCCAGCAGCCGTGGGGACAGGGGCTATGGCTACACCTTC. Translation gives CASSRGDRGYGYTF.

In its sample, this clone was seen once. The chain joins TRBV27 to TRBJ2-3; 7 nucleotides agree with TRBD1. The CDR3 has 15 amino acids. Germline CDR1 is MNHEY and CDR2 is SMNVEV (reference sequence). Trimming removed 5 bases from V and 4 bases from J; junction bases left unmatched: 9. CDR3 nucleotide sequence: TGTGCCAGCAGTCCCGACAGGGAGCCGGCAGATACGCAGTATTTT. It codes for CASSPDREPADTQYF.

This CDR3 reads CASSLGTRLSSYEQYF. The CDR3 DNA is TGTGCCAGCAGCTTAGGTACTAGGTTAAGCTCCTACGAGCAGTACTTC. The rearrangement uses TRBV7-8 and TRBJ2-7; D perhaps matches TRBD2 (5 bases). The germline V and J ends were trimmed by 1 base and 0 bases, with 13 bases remaining between them. The CDR3 is 16 amino acids. Germline values: CDR1 SGHVS, CDR2 FQNEAQ.

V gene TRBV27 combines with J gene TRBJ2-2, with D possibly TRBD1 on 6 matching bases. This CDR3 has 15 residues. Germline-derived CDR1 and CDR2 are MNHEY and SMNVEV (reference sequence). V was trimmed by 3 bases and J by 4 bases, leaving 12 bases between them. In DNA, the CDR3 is TGTGCCAGCAGTTTTAGACAGGTCATCACCGGGGAGCTGTTTTTT. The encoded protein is CASSFRQVITGELFF.

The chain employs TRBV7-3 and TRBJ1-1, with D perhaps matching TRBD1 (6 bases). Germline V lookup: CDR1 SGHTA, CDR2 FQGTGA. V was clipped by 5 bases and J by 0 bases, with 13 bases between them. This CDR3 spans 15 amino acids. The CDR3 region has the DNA TGTGCCAGCAGCGCTGCGACAGGACTGAACACTGAAGCTTTCTTT. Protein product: CASSAATGLNTEAFF.

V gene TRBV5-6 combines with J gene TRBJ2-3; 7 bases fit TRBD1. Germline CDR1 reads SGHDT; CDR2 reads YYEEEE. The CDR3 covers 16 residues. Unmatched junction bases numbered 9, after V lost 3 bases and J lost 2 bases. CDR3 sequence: CASSWLGQDFTDTQYF. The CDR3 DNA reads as TGTGCCAGCAGCTGGTTAGGACAGGATTTCACAGATACGCAGTATTTT.

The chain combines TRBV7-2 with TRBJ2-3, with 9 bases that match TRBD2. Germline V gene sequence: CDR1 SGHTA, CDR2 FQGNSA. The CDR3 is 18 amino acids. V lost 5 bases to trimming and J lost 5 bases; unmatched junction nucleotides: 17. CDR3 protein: CASSTEGAAGGPVDTQYF. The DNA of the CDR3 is TGTGCCAGCAGCACAGAGGGGGCGGCGGGAGGGCCTGTAGATACGCAGTATTTT. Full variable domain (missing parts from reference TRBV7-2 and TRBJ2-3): GAGVSQSPSNKVTEKGKDVELRCDPISGHTALYWYRQSLGQGLEFLIYFQGNSAPDKSGLPSDRFSAERTGGSVSTLTIQRTQQEDSAVYLCASSTEGAAGGPVDTQYFGPGTRLTVL.

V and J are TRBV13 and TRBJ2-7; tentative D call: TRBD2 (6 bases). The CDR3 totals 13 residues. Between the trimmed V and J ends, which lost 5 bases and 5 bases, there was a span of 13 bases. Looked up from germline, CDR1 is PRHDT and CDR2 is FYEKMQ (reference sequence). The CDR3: CASSRREFNEQYF. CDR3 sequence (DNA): TGTGCCAGCAGCCGACGGGAGTTCAACGAGCAGTACTTC.

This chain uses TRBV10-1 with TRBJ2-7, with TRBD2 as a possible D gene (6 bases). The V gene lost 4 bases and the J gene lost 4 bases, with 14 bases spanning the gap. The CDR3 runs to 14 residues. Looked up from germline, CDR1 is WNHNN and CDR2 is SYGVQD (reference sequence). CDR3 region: CASSAGDTPYEQYF. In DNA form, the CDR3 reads TGCGCCAGCAGTGCGGGAGACACGCCGTACGAGCAGTACTTC.

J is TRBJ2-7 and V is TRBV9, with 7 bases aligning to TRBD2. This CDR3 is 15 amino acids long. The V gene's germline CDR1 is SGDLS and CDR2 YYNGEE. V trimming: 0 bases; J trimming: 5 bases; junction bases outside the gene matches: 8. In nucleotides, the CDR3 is TGTGCCAGCAGCGTAGGGGCAGCGGGAACAGACGAGCAGTACTTC. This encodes CASSVGAAGTDEQYF.

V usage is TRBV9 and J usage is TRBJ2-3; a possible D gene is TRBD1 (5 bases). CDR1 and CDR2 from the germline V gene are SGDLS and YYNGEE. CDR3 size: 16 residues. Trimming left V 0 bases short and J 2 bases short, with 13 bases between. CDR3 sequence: CASSVEGDSTTDTQYF. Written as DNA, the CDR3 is TGTGCCAGCAGCGTAGAAGGGGATTCAACCACAGATACGCAGTATTTT.

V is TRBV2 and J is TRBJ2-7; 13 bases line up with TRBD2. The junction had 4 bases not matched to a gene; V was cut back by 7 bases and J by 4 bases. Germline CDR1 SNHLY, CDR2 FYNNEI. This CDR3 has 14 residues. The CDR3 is CASKLTSGRYEQYF. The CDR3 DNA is TGTGCCAGCAAATTGACTAGCGGGAGGTACGAGCAGTACTTC. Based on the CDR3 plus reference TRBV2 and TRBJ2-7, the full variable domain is EPEVTQTPSHQVTQMGQEVILRCVPISNHLYFYWYRQILGQKVEFLVSFYNNEISEKSEIFDDQFSVERPDGSNFTLKIRSTKLEDSAMYFCASKLTSGRYEQYFGPGTRLTVT.

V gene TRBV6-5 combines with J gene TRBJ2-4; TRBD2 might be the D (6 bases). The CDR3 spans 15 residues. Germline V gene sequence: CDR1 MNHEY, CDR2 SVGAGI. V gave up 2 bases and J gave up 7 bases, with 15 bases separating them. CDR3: CASSYGGESRNIQYF. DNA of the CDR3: TGTGCCAGCAGTTACGGAGGGGAGAGTAGGAACATTCAGTACTTC.

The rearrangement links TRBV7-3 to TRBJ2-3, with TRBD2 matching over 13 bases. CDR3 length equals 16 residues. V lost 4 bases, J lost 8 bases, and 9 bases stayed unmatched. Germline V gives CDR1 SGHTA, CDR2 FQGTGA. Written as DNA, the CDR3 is TGTGCCAGCAGCTCGGGACCGGGACTAGCGGGACTTACGCAGTATTTT. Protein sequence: CASSSGPGLAGLTQYF.

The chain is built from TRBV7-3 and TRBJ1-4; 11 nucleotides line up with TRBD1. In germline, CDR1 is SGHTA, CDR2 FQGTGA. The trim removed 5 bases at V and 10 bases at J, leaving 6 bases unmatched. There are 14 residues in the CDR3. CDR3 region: CASSPGQGVGKLFF. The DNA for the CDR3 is TGTGCCAGCAGCCCGGGACAGGGGGTGGGAAAACTGTTTTTT. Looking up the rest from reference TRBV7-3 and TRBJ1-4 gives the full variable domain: GAGVSQTPSNKVTEKGKYVELRCDPISGHTALYWYRQSLGQGPEFLIYFQGTGAADDSGLPNDRFFAVRPEGSVSTLKIQRTERGDSAVYLCASSPGQGVGKLFFGSGTQLSVL.

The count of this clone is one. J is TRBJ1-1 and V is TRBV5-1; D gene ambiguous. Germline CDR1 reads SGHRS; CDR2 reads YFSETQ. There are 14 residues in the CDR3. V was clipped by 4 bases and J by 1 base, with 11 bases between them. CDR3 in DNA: TGCGCCAGCAGCCCCGGACTGAGGAACACTGAAGCTTTCTTT. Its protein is CASSPGLRNTEAFF.